One and the same sample provided the 14 T cell receptor beta chains below, sequenced in a study of cytomegalovirus exposure and HLA in healthy donors. Amplification used 60 Vbeta primers and 13 Jbeta primers. The table came from immunoSEQ multiplex PCR; TCRdb's copy has only in-frame clones and leaves some out. The sample consists of some 150,000 clones, 70% to 90% of them appearing once. The material sequenced was PBMCs. The receptors come from a man in his forties in good health and CMV-seronegative.

The V call is TRBV5-4, the J call TRBJ1-1, with D unresolved. Per germline, CDR1 SGHNT and CDR2 YYREEE (reference sequence). V shed 0 bases and J shed 6 bases, with 9 bases lying between them. The CDR3 sequence is 13 residues long. The CDR3 DNA reads as TGTGCCAGCAGCTTGGATGTCTACTCTGAAGCTTTCTTT. It encodes CASSLDVYSEAFF. The variable domain in full, completed from reference TRBV5-4 and TRBJ1-1, reads ETGVTQSPTHLIKTRGQQVTLRCSSQSGHNTVSWYQQALGQGPQFIFQYYREEENGRGNFPPRFSGLQFPNYSSELNVNALELDDSALYLCASSLDVYSEAFFGQGTRLTVV.

The chain combines TRBV7-3 with TRBJ2-5, with TRBD2 matching over 9 bases. The CDR3 sequence is 15 residues long. Germline assignment: CDR1 SGHTA and CDR2 FQGTGA. V shed 4 bases, J shed 5 bases, and the junction held 8 bases outside the gene matches. CDR3 region: CASSWGSGGMETQYF. The CDR3 DNA reads as TGTGCCAGCAGCTGGGGGAGCGGGGGGATGGAGACCCAGTACTTC.

The J gene is TRBJ1-1, the V gene TRBV6-6; the match to TRBD1 covers 8 bases. The V gene's germline CDR1 is MNHNY and CDR2 SVGAGI (reference sequence). The CDR3 has 15 amino acids. V was clipped by 2 bases and J by 4 bases; unmatched bases: 6. CDR3 protein: CASSYTQGASTEAFF. The CDR3 DNA is TGTGCCAGCAGTTACACGCAGGGGGCAAGCACTGAAGCTTTCTTT.

This clone was detected only a few times. The chain carries TRBV19 and TRBJ1-2, with 7 bases matching TRBD1. The germline V gene encodes CDR1 LNHDA and CDR2 SQIVND (reference sequence). V dropped 2 bases and J dropped 4; count of bases not matched to a gene: 7. CDR3 length equals 15 residues. The chain's CDR3 is CASSIPATGTYGYTF. In nucleotides, the CDR3 is TGTGCCAGTAGTATACCGGCGACAGGGACCTATGGCTACACCTTC.

This sequence joins TRBV12-2 and TRBJ1-5. TRBV12-2 is tagged as a pseudogene. The CDR3 length is 15 residues. CDR3 sequence reads: CASRFGMVSNQPQHF. The CDR3 nucleotides read TGTGCAAGTCGCTTCGGGATGGTTAGCAATCAGCCCCAGCATTTT.

The gene calls are TRBV4-3 and TRBJ1-2, with unresolved D. There are 15 residues in the CDR3. Trimming took 0 bases from V and 1 from J, leaving 9 bases between them. Germline V lookup: CDR1 LGHNA, CDR2 YSLEER. The CDR3 here is CASSQERRFNYGYTF. In DNA form, the CDR3 reads TGCGCCAGCAGCCAAGAGCGCAGGTTTAACTATGGCTACACCTTC.

This clone was detected only a few times. The chain recombines TRBV7-3 with TRBJ1-5; possible D gene TRBD1, 5 bases. Trimming pared 4 bases from V and 2 bases from J, leaving 15 bases between. Looked up from germline, CDR1 is SGHTA and CDR2 is FQGTGA. The CDR3 extends over 16 amino acids. CDR3 in amino acids: CASSWFTGGGNQPQHF. In nucleotides, the CDR3 is TGTGCCAGCAGCTGGTTTACGGGGGGTGGCAATCAGCCCCAGCATTTT.

The chain is built from TRBV19 and TRBJ1-4, with TRBD1 as a possible D gene (5 bases). This CDR3 comprises 17 residues. Per the germline V gene, CDR1 is LNHDA and CDR2 is SQIVND (reference sequence). V was pared by 7 bases and J by 4 bases, with 22 bases between. CDR3 region: CASTGPLLTANNEKLFF. The CDR3 DNA sequence: TGTGCCAGTACCGGACCCCTTTTGACAGCTAATAATGAAAAACTGTTTTTT.

The rearrangement links TRBV7-3 to TRBJ2-2; TRBD2 matches 13 bases. After removal of 4 bases from V and 3 bases from J, the junction contained 5 bases not matched to a gene. Germline V gene sequence: CDR1 SGHTA, CDR2 FQGTGA. The CDR3 loop spans 17 amino acids. The CDR3 region is CASSSLAGGIYTGELFF. Written as DNA, the CDR3 is TGTGCCAGCAGCTCACTAGCGGGGGGGATATACACCGGGGAGCTGTTTTTT.

This clone occurred a few times. J is TRBJ2-3 and V is TRBV2; 8 nucleotides line up with TRBD2. Germline lookup yields CDR1 SNHLY and CDR2 FYNNEI. The CDR3 spans 16 residues. V dropped 2 bases and J dropped 8; count of bases not matched to a gene: 12. The CDR3 sequence is CASSERREAPSGTQYF. In nucleotides, the CDR3 is TGTGCCAGCAGTGAAAGGCGGGAGGCCCCGAGCGGTACGCAGTATTTT.

In this sample, this clone turned up once. This chain links TRBV30 with TRBJ2-5, with 7 nucleotides matching TRBD2. The CDR3 totals 13 residues. With 4 bases clipped from V and 5 bases from J, the junction kept 7 bases outside the gene matches. CDR1 is GTSNPN, CDR2 SVGIG, per germline (reference sequence). CDR3 amino acids: CAWTLVGGETQYF. Here the CDR3 DNA reads TGTGCCTGGACCTTGGTGGGAGGGGAGACCCAGTACTTC.

The chain recombines TRBV12-5 with TRBJ2-1, with 7 bases that match TRBD2. Germline V gene sequence: CDR1 LGHNT, CDR2 FRNRAP. Losses at the gene ends were 1 base for V and 5 bases for J; bases not matched to a gene: 5. This CDR3 is built from 15 residues. DNA of the CDR3: TGTGCTAGTGGTTTGGCCGGGAGGTCCGACAATGAGCAGTTCTTC. Translation: CASGLAGRSDNEQFF.

The chain recombines TRBV19 with TRBJ2-2; D is possibly TRBD2 (6 bases). V lost 3 bases, J lost 7 bases, and 18 bases lay in between. The CDR3 is 16 residues long. CDR1 and CDR2 from the germline V gene are LNHDA and SQIVND (reference sequence). This CDR3 is CASSIGSERINGELFF. Written as DNA, the CDR3 is TGTGCCAGTAGTATCGGGAGCGAGAGGATTAACGGGGAGCTGTTTTTT.

This sequence joins TRBV28 and TRBJ2-3; 8 bases match TRBD2. This CDR3 is 16 amino acids long. V shed 4 bases, J shed 10 bases, and the junction held 16 bases outside the gene matches. Germline V lookup: CDR1 MDHEN, CDR2 SYDVKM. CDR3 in amino acids: CASSSRSGTIRVAQYF. In DNA, the CDR3 is TGTGCCAGCAGTTCACGTAGCGGGACCATCCGCGTCGCGCAGTATTTT.